This T cell receptor (beta chain) derives from a study of blood T cell repertoires in COVID-19. Only in-frame clones appear in the TCRdb table, and some are missing; sequencing was by immunoSEQ multiplex PCR. The sample records about 180,000 clones, around 83% being singletons. Germline lookup yields CDR1 LGHNA and CDR2 YSLEER. The CDR3 has 17 residues. V lost 1 base, J lost 4 bases, and 9 bases stayed unmatched. The receptor was derived from a woman in her seventies with COVID-19, enrolled during active disease. The source material was peripheral blood. This chain connects TRBV4-3 to TRBJ2-2; 7 nucleotides align to TRBD2. The CDR3 region has the DNA TGCGCCAGCAGCCAAGGCCTAGCGGAGGCGGGCACCGGGGAGCTGTTTTTT. The encoded protein is CASSQGLAEAGTGELFF.